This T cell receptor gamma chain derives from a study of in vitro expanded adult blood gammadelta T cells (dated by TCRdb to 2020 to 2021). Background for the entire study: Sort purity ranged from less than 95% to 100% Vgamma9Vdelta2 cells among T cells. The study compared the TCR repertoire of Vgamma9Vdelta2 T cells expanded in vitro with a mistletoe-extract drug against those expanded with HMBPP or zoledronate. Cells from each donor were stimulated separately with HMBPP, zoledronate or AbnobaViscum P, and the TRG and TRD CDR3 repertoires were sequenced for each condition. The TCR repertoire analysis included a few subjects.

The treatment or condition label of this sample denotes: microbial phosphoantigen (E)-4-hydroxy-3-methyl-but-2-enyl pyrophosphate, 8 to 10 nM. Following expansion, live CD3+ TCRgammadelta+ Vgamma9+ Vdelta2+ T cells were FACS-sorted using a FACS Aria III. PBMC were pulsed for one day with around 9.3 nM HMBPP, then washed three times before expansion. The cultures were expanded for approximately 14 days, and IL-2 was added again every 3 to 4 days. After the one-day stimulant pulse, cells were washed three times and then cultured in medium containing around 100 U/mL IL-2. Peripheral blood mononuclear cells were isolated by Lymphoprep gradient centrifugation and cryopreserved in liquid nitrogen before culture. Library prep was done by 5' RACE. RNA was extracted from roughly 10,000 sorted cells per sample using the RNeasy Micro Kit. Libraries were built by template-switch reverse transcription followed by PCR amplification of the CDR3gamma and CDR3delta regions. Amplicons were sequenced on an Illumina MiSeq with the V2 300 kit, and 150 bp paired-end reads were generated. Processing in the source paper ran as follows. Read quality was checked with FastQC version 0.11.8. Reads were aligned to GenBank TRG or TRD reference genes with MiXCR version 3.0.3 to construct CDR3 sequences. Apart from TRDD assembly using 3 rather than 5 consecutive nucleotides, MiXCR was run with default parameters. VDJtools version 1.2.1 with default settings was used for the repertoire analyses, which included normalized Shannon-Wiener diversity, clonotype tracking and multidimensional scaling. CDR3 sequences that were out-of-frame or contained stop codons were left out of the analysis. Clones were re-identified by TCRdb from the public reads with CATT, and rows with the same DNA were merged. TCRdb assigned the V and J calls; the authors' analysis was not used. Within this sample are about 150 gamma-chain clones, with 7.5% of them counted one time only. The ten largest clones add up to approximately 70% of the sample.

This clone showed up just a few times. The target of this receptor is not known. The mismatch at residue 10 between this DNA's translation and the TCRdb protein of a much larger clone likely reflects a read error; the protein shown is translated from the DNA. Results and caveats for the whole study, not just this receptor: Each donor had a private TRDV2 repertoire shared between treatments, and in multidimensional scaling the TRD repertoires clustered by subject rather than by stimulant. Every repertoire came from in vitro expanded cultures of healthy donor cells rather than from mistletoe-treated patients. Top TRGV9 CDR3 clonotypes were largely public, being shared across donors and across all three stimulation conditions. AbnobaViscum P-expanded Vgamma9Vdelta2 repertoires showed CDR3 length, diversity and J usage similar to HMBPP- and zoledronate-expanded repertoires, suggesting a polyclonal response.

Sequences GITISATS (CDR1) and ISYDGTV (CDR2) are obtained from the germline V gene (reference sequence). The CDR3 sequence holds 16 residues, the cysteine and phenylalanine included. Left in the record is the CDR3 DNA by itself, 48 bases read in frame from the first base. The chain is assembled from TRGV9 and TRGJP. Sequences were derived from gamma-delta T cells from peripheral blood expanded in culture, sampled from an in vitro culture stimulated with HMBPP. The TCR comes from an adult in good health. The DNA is TGTGCCTTGTGGGAGGTGCCCGAGTTGGACAAAAAAATCAAGGTATTT. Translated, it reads CALWEVPELDKKIKVF.